This T cell receptor beta chain was identified during a study of molecular identifiers for immune sequencing clone quantification. Study at large: RNA, taken in replicates from approximately 20,000 or 100,000 naive CD8 cells, was split five ways, with four sequenced.

With 6 bases clipped from V and 4 bases from J, the junction kept 4 bases outside the gene matches. The CDR3 is made up of 14 amino acids. CDR1 is MNHEY and CDR2 is SMNVEV in the germline V gene (reference sequence). Based on a CD8+CD4-CCR7+CD45RA+ profile, naive CD8 T cells were sorted. One entry per CDR3 protein, called by TCRdb with MiXCR from the PCR reads. The table includes around 320,000 distinct CDR3 sequences, under 25% detected once. The V gene is TRBV27, the J gene TRBJ2-7, with 12 bases lining up with TRBD2. Sequenced input: naive CD8+ T cells from blood, with Jurkat cell RNA spiked in. Regarding subset: FACS-sorted CD8+CD4-CCR7+CD45RA+ naive T cells. The clonotype was recovered from a human donor in good health. Some libraries in this study had Jurkat cell RNA spiked in. CDR3 sequence (DNA): TGTGCCAGCAGATTACTAGCGGGGGGATACGAGCAGTACTTC. It yields the protein CASRLLAGGYEQYF.